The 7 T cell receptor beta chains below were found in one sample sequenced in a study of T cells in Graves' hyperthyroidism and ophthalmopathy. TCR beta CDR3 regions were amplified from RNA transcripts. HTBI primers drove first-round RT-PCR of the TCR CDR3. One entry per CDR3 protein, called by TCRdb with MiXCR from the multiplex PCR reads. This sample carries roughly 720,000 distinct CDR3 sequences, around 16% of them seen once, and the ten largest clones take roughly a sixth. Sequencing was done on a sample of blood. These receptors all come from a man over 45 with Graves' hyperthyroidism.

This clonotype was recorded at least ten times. CDR3 nucleotides: TGTGCCAGCTCTTACAGGGGGCTGAACACTGAAGCTTTCTTT. Amino acid sequence: CASSYRGLNTEAFF. The chain uses TRBV28 and TRBJ1-1; 9 bases are shared with TRBD1. Germline CDR1 and CDR2: MDHEN and SYDVKM. V was pared by 8 bases and J by 0 bases, with 4 bases of the junction left unmatched. This CDR3 contains 14 residues.

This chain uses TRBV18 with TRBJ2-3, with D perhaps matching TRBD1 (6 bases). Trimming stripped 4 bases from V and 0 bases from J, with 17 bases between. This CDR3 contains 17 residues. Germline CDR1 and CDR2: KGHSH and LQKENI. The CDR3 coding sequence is TGTGCCAGCTCACGGACAGCCCGGAGAACTAGCACAGATACGCAGTATTTT. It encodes CASSRTARRTSTDTQYF.

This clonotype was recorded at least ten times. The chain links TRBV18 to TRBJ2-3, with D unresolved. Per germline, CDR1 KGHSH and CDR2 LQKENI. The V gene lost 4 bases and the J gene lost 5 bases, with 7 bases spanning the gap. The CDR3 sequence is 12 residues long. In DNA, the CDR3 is TGTGCCAGCTCACAAAAGGTAGATACGCAGTATTTT. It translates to CASSQKVDTQYF.

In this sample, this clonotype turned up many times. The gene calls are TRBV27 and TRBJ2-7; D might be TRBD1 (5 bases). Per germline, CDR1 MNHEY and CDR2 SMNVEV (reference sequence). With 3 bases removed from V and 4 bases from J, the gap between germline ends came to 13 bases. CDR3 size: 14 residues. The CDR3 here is CASSLSQGNYEQYF. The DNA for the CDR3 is TGTGCCAGCAGTTTGAGTCAGGGTAATTACGAGCAGTACTTC.

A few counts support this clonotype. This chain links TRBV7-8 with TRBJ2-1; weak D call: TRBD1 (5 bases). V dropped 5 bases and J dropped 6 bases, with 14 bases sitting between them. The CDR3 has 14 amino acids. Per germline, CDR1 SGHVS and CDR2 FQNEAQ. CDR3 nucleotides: TGTGCCAGCAGCCAGACGGCAGGGATCAATGAGCAGTTCTTC. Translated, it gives CASSQTAGINEQFF.

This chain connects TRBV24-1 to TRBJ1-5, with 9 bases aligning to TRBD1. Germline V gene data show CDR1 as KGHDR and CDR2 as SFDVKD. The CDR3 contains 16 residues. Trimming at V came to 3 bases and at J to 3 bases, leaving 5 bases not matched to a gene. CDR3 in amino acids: CATSDSGTGFNQPQHF. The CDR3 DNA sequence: TGTGCCACCAGTGATAGCGGGACAGGGTTCAATCAGCCCCAGCATTTT.

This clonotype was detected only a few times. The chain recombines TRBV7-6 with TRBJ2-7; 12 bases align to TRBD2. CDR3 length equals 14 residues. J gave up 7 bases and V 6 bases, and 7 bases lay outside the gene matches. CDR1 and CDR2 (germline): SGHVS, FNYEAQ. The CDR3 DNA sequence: TGTGCCAGCAGGTCGACTAGCGGGAGTCTGGAGCAGTACTTC. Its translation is CASRSTSGSLEQYF.